This TCR beta chain was sequenced in a study of T cell responses to AZD1222 COVID-19 vaccine (dated by TCRdb to the early 2020s). Regarding the study in general: AZD1222 recipients with second doses at about 4 weeks or about 12 weeks were pooled, because spike-specific TCR depth and breadth did not differ between schedules. A total of 240 or so trial participants underwent TCR sequencing, of whom around 210 had received two doses of AZD1222 and around 26 had received two doses of the MenACWY control vaccine. Trial participants were enrolled by age into 18-55, 56-69 and 70-plus year subgroups, with about 150, 27 and 61 TCR-sequenced participants respectively.

Regarding this clone: This receptor's antigen is unknown. No base quality values were provided; no much bigger clone lies one nucleotide off.

This sample's time point label indicates: baseline before first vaccination. Samples from vaccinated people were obtained from the UK trials COV001 and COV002, which included a single-blind randomized controlled phase 2/3 trial of AZD1222 (ChAdOx1 nCoV-19) in healthy adults. Trial participant PBMC samples were collected at day 0 and day 28 after the second dose for TCRbeta chain sequencing. From the cysteine up to the phenylalanine, the CDR3 has a length of 16 residues. Of all the DNA, just the CDR3 is kept, 48 bases in frame from base 1. The germline V gene yields SGHTA for CDR1 and FQGTGA for CDR2. The V and J ends are trimmed by 1 base and 5 bases, leaving 15 bases between them. The CDR3 regions of human TCRbeta chains were subjected to immunosequencing. In the source study's methods: TCRs in the repertoires were matched against a reference library of SARS-CoV-2-specific TCRs that had been generated with the MIRA antigen-specificity platform. Breadth meant the fraction of unique TCRs that were SARS-CoV-2-associated, whereas depth meant the fraction of total T cells that were SARS-CoV-2-associated. Using the MIRA data, every spike-specific TCR was mapped to the spike region that the TCR reacted to and assigned to either a CD4 or a CD8 class. Log10-transformed breadth and depth values were compared by one-way ANOVA with Sidak's multiple comparisons tests. As stored in TCRdb, this immuneACCESS dataset retains in-frame rearrangements with V and J assigned. A fraction of the clones does not appear; measured against another copy, unresolved V genes explain less than half of the discrepancy, and the remainder lacks a known reason. Clone size and V and J calls were adopted from that table, with D and trimming inferred from the DNA. A total of 150,000 or so clones appear in this sample, 92% of them only once. Roughly 3.7% of the sample rests with the top ten.

Study-wide conclusions, independent of this receptor: Because no samples from the day 14 peak response were available, repertoires could be characterized only after the peak T cell response. Epitopes outside the regions mutated in the B.1.351 and B.1.1.7 variants were reportedly recognized by nearly half of the unique spike-specific TCRs. In the small 56-69-year group, the increase in depth fell short of significance, most likely because of low power. After two AZD1222 doses, both the breadth and the depth of spike-specific TCRs were significantly higher than at day 0 and than in MenACWY recipients. The whole spike protein was spanned by vaccine-associated CD4 TCRs, and dominant responses were seen in regions 160-218 and 743-854. Conclusions about previously exposed vaccinees are limited, since just a handful of AZD1222 recipients were seropositive for SARS-CoV-2 at baseline. Participants were mostly white British and included more females than males, and it was suggested by the authors that clonal diversity may have been underestimated.

The sample here was peripheral blood, taken on day 0 of AZD1222 vaccination. The receptor was isolated from an adult in good health. The sequence is built from TRBV7-3 and TRBJ2-1, with the D gene uncertain. The DNA reads as follows: TGTGCCAGCAGCTTAATTGGCCAGACTCCTAACAATGAGCAGTTCTTC. Translated, it reads CASSLIGQTPNNEQFF.